Shown below are 9 T cell receptor beta chains from a single sample sequenced in a study of blood T cell repertoires in COVID-19. Assay used: immunoSEQ multiplex PCR; TCRdb lists only in-frame clones, some missing. Of over 130,000 clones in the sample, 84% were seen once. Specimen: peripheral blood. The receptor source for this set is a man in his 70s with acute or convalescent COVID-19.

The chain links TRBV19 to TRBJ1-1; perhaps TRBD1 as D (6 bases). Per the germline V gene, CDR1 is LNHDA and CDR2 is SQIVND (reference sequence). The CDR3 contains 14 residues. The ends were cut back, 7 bases at V and 5 bases at J, with 17 bases in the middle. CDR3 sequence reads: CASTPGDVGTEAFF. CDR3 bases: TGTGCCAGTACCCCAGGGGACGTGGGTACTGAAGCTTTCTTT. Based on the CDR3 plus reference TRBV19 and TRBJ1-1, the full variable domain is DGGITQSPKYLFRKEGQNVTLSCEQNLNHDAMYWYRQDPGQGLRLIYYSQIVNDFQKGDIAEGYSVSREKKESFPLTVTSAQKNPTAFYLCASTPGDVGTEAFFGQGTRLTVV.

The DNA for the CDR3 is TGTGCCAGTCAGGGGGCCAACTATGGCTACACCTTC. Its translation: CASQGANYGYTF. This sequence joins TRBV28 and TRBJ1-2; 8 bases agree with TRBD1. The CDR3 is made up of 12 amino acids. Germline V gene lookup returns CDR1 MDHEN and CDR2 SYDVKM. V was clipped by 9 bases and J by 2 bases; unmatched bases: 2.

The V and J genes are TRBV5-1 and TRBJ2-7; TRBD1 matches at 7 bases. The CDR3 runs 15 residues. The ends lost 4 bases at V and 2 bases at J; junction bases unmatched: 9. From germline, CDR1 is SGHRS and CDR2 YFSETQ. The CDR3 nucleotides read TGCGCCAGCAGCCCGGACAGGCTTTTCACCTACGAGCAGTACTTC. Protein sequence: CASSPDRLFTYEQYF.

V usage is TRBV19 and J usage is TRBJ1-5; 7 nucleotides line up with TRBD1. After removal of 10 bases from V and 1 base from J, the junction contained 7 bases not matched to a gene. Per the germline V gene, CDR1 is LNHDA and CDR2 is SQIVND (reference sequence). This CDR3 is built from 14 residues. CDR3 loop: CATRGIQSNQPQHF. CDR3 DNA sequence: TGTGCCACCAGGGGGATCCAAAGCAATCAGCCCCAGCATTTT. Using reference TRBV19 and TRBJ1-5 for the parts outside the CDR3, the full variable domain is DGGITQSPKYLFRKEGQNVTLSCEQNLNHDAMYWYRQDPGQGLRLIYYSQIVNDFQKGDIAEGYSVSREKKESFPLTVTSAQKNPTAFYLCATRGIQSNQPQHFGDGTRLSIL.

Only one count was recorded for this clone. The rearrangement links TRBV28 to TRBJ2-7, with 11 bases matching TRBD2. Germline trimming cut 8 bases from V and 6 bases from J; bases unmatched to any gene: 15. The CDR3 consists of 16 residues. Looked up from germline, CDR1 is MDHEN and CDR2 is SYDVKM. The CDR3 DNA reads TGTGCCAGCGGAACTAGCGGGGGAGCAAGGACGGGCGAGCAGTACTTC. It encodes CASGTSGGARTGEQYF.

This clone was detected a few times. The chain links TRBV10-2 to TRBJ1-5; maybe TRBD1 (5 bases). Germline loops: CDR1 WSHSY, CDR2 SAAADI. Trimming removed 8 bases at V and 1 base at J, with 18 bases between. The CDR3 is made up of 16 amino acids. This CDR3 reads CASSGIPRASNQPQHF. CDR3 nucleotide sequence: TGCGCCAGCTCAGGGATCCCCAGGGCGAGCAATCAGCCCCAGCATTTT.

As DNA, the CDR3 is TGTGCCAGTACCGTTCCCGGGACAGGGGGCTTTACCGGGGAGCTGTTTTTT. It encodes CASTVPGTGGFTGELFF. The genes are TRBV19 and TRBJ2-2; 12 nucleotides line up with TRBD1. The V and J ends lost 7 bases and 5 bases, in that order; junction bases with no gene match: 11. The CDR3 contains 17 residues. Looked up from germline, CDR1 is LNHDA and CDR2 is SQIVND (reference sequence).

The chain uses TRBV11-2 and TRBJ1-3; no reliable D call. Germline V gene lookup returns CDR1 SGHAT and CDR2 FQNNGV. This CDR3 region has 14 residues. Trimming took 3 bases from V and 4 from J, leaving 10 bases between them. The CDR3 DNA reads TGTGCCAGCAGCTTCTCCATGGCCGGAAACACCATATATTTT. Encoded protein: CASSFSMAGNTIYF.

V is TRBV7-9 and J is TRBJ2-1; 7 nucleotides align to TRBD2. Germline V gene lookup returns CDR1 SEHNR and CDR2 FQNEAQ (reference sequence). The junction had 8 bases not matched to a gene; V was cut back by 5 bases and J by 4 bases. The CDR3 has 15 residues. The CDR3 nucleotides are TGTGCCAGCAGCCCTCAGGGAGGGGCTTACAATGAGCAGTTCTTC. Its protein product is CASSPQGGAYNEQFF.